Listed below are T cell receptor beta chains from one sample, sequenced in a study of T cells in severe cutaneous drug reactions. After re-calling the multiplex PCR reads, TCRdb lists one entry per CDR3 protein, DNA absent. The ten most abundant clones cover under 8.5% of a sample with about 21,000 distinct CDR3 sequences. Source material: PBMCs. These receptors all come from a human donor with toxic epidermal necrolysis, a severe cutaneous drug reaction. Both conserved end residues are part of each CDR3. Fields, in order: clone size, V gene, J gene, CDR3 protein. Rows may omit the clone size; those that give it use once, few, many or a size class.

clone_size: -; v_call: TRBV29-1; j_call: TRBJ2-7; cdr3_aa: CSVGTGFLGVHEQYF
clone_size: -; v_call: TRBV18; j_call: TRBJ1-3; cdr3_aa: CASSSGTARNTIYF
clone_size: -; v_call: TRBV5-6; j_call: TRBJ2-7; cdr3_aa: CASSFGQGASYEQYF
clone_size: -; v_call: TRBV20-1; j_call: TRBJ2-7; cdr3_aa: CSARDPQGDSYEQYF
clone_size: -; v_call: TRBV4-3; j_call: TRBJ2-6; cdr3_aa: CASSQAPGLAGDSTGANVLTF
clone_size: medium-sized; v_call: TRBV6-2/TRBV6-3; j_call: TRBJ1-2; cdr3_aa: CASSYTGSFYGYTF
clone_size: -; v_call: TRBV5-1; j_call: TRBJ2-7; cdr3_aa: CASSLGTGTTYEQYF
clone_size: -; v_call: TRBV20-1; j_call: TRBJ2-7; cdr3_aa: CSAPDRTGSYEQYF
clone_size: -; v_call: TRBV3-1; j_call: TRBJ2-7; cdr3_aa: CASSQVQASREQYF
clone_size: -; v_call: TRBV4-3; j_call: TRBJ2-5; cdr3_aa: CASSQEGGGQGPETQYF
clone_size: -; v_call: TRBV10-2; j_call: TRBJ2-5; cdr3_aa: CASMTPQETQYF
clone_size: -; v_call: TRBV14; j_call: TRBJ2-7; cdr3_aa: CASSLGLGTYEQYF
clone_size: -; v_call: TRBV7-9; j_call: TRBJ2-7; cdr3_aa: CASSLDTFYEQYF
clone_size: -; v_call: TRBV29-1; j_call: TRBJ2-1; cdr3_aa: CSVDTGSNEQFF
clone_size: -; v_call: TRBV27; j_call: TRBJ2-5; cdr3_aa: CASSLLYEETQYF
clone_size: -; v_call: TRBV9; j_call: TRBJ2-5; cdr3_aa: CASSVRDRGRETQYF
clone_size: -; v_call: TRBV4-3; j_call: TRBJ2-4; cdr3_aa: CASSPDWGGIQYF
clone_size: -; v_call: TRBV11-2; j_call: TRBJ2-1; cdr3_aa: CASSTHGGLQGNEQFF
clone_size: -; v_call: TRBV5-5; j_call: TRBJ1-2; cdr3_aa: CASNGRRTPYGYTF
clone_size: -; v_call: TRBV7-2; j_call: TRBJ2-7; cdr3_aa: CASSASGLSSYEQYF
clone_size: -; v_call: TRBV6-6; j_call: TRBJ1-2; cdr3_aa: CASSPQGASYGYTF
clone_size: -; v_call: TRBV2; j_call: TRBJ2-1; cdr3_aa: CASMKTPGGHNEQFF
clone_size: -; v_call: TRBV20-1; j_call: TRBJ2-5; cdr3_aa: CSAVRDMSQETQYF
clone_size: -; v_call: TRBV7-2; j_call: TRBJ1-1; cdr3_aa: CASSSLQGGTEAFF
clone_size: medium-sized; v_call: TRBV2; j_call: TRBJ2-1; cdr3_aa: CASSVPSSGEGNEQFF
clone_size: -; v_call: TRBV5-4; j_call: TRBJ1-1; cdr3_aa: CASSFRGEAFF
clone_size: -; v_call: TRBV12-3/TRBV12-4; j_call: TRBJ2-3; cdr3_aa: CASSRQPGRQYF
clone_size: -; v_call: TRBV7-9; j_call: TRBJ2-5; cdr3_aa: CASSRSGAQETQYF
clone_size: -; v_call: TRBV24-1; j_call: TRBJ1-3; cdr3_aa: CATSRGLGINGNTIYF
clone_size: medium-sized; v_call: TRBV7-6; j_call: TRBJ1-2; cdr3_aa: CASSLSDRANLYGYTF
clone_size: -; v_call: TRBV19; j_call: TRBJ2-5; cdr3_aa: CASSISWDREETQYF
clone_size: -; v_call: TRBV5-1; j_call: TRBJ1-1; cdr3_aa: CASSLKVMGYTEAFF
clone_size: -; v_call: TRBV6-6; j_call: TRBJ1-3; cdr3_aa: CASSSYRDGNTIYF
clone_size: -; v_call: TRBV12-3/TRBV12-4; j_call: TRBJ2-7; cdr3_aa: CASRRTGGMYEQYF
clone_size: -; v_call: TRBV11-2; j_call: TRBJ2-1; cdr3_aa: CASSLRRGGPYNEQFF
clone_size: -; v_call: TRBV19; j_call: TRBJ2-2; cdr3_aa: CASYKWTSDTGELFF
clone_size: -; v_call: TRBV20-1; j_call: TRBJ2-7; cdr3_aa: CSARTSGNYEQYF
clone_size: -; v_call: TRBV4-1; j_call: TRBJ2-7; cdr3_aa: CASSQGSRGEQYF
clone_size: -; v_call: TRBV14; j_call: TRBJ1-3; cdr3_aa: CASSHQTGSTGNTIYF
clone_size: -; v_call: TRBV4-2; j_call: TRBJ2-2; cdr3_aa: CASTRLAGGPNTGELFF
clone_size: medium-sized; v_call: TRBV7-2; j_call: TRBJ2-1; cdr3_aa: CASSSADWAGGPNEQFF
clone_size: -; v_call: TRBV6-2/TRBV6-3; j_call: TRBJ2-3; cdr3_aa: CASRKVTSGSVTDTQYF
clone_size: medium-sized; v_call: TRBV30; j_call: TRBJ1-5; cdr3_aa: CAWNRQGNQPQHF
clone_size: -; v_call: TRBV19; j_call: TRBJ1-2; cdr3_aa: CASSIGLNYGYTF
clone_size: -; v_call: TRBV19; j_call: TRBJ1-1; cdr3_aa: CASSPGANTEAFF
clone_size: -; v_call: TRBV28; j_call: TRBJ2-5; cdr3_aa: CASTEPGTGAGKTQYF